What follows is one T cell receptor beta chain and its context. No antigen is known for it. This CDR3 spans 13 amino acids. The germline gives CDR1 MNHNS, CDR2 SASEGT. V was shortened by 10 bases and J by 6 bases, with 16 bases between the two germline ends. The study reverse transcribed the entire isolated RNA, so it sequenced expressed TCRB transcripts. The table came from immunoSEQ multiplex PCR; TCRdb's copy has only in-frame clones and leaves some out. The sample carries roughly 150,000 clones, approximately 8% recorded once. These data originate in a study of beta chain features in type 1 diabetes. Study findings and constraints: Moderate but significant shortening of TCRB CDR3s was recorded in all four CD4+ subsets from Type 1 diabetes patients. More deletions and fewer insertions at VDJ junctions were found in patients with type 1 diabetes. PCR might favor shorter templates, equally in patients and controls.

This receptor was taken from a man between 18 and 35 years old with type 1 diabetes. The gene calls are TRBV6-1 and TRBJ2-1, with D possibly TRBD2 on 6 matching bases. Sequencing input: central memory CD4+ T cells from blood. The CDR3 here is CAIDGGSGNEQFF. In DNA, the CDR3 is TGTGCCATAGATGGAGGGAGTGGCAATGAGCAGTTCTTC.